These 4 T cell receptor beta chains originate from one sample sequenced in a study of blood T cell repertoires in COVID-19. Method: immunoSEQ multiplex PCR; TCRdb's copy keeps in-frame clones and lacks some. The table has approximately 340,000 clones, around 88% seen once; the top ten hold around 3%. What was sequenced was peripheral blood. These receptors came from a man younger than 40 with active or convalescent COVID-19.

This clone was picked up one time. The chain carries TRBV5-4 and TRBJ2-5, with a possible D match to TRBD2 (6 bases). The germline V and J ends were trimmed by 4 bases and 4 bases, with 14 bases remaining between them. This CDR3 region has 14 residues. CDR1 is SGHNT, CDR2 YYREEE, per germline (reference sequence). CDR3 nucleotide sequence: TGTGCCAGCAGCGAGGAGGGGCGAAGAGAGACCCAGTACTTC. It encodes CASSEEGRRETQYF.

In nucleotides, the CDR3 is TGTGCCAGCAGTGAAGTCGGTGATAGCGGGGAGCTGTTTTTT. Amino acids: CASSEVGDSGELFF. V and J are TRBV6-1 and TRBJ2-2; D not certain. The ends were cut back, 1 base at V and 7 bases at J, with 10 bases in the middle. CDR3 size: 14 residues. CDR1 is MNHNS, CDR2 SASEGT, per germline.

This chain uses TRBV7-2 with TRBJ2-7; 8 bases are a match to TRBD1. V shed 1 base and J 0 bases; nucleotides not matched to a gene: 8. CDR1 is SGHTA, CDR2 FQGNSA, per germline. CDR3 length equals 17 residues. CDR3 DNA: TGTGCCAGCAGCTTAGTGGGGACAGGACCCGTCTCCTACGAGCAGTACTTC. It specifies CASSLVGTGPVSYEQYF.

This clone was observed once. This rearrangement joins TRBV7-3 to TRBJ2-1, with 9 nucleotides matching TRBD2. The ends lost 5 bases at V and 2 bases at J; junction bases unmatched: 10. The CDR3 length is 17 residues. The germline gives CDR1 SGHTA, CDR2 FQGTGA. CDR3 residues: CASSPLGASGAYNEQFF. CDR3 nucleotide sequence: TGTGCCAGCAGCCCCCTAGGGGCTAGCGGGGCCTACAATGAGCAGTTCTTC.